The rows below give T cell receptor beta chains drawn from one sample of a study of shared clonotypes between healthy human individuals. TCRdb's copy holds only in-frame clones and misses some; the assay was immunoSEQ multiplex PCR. The sample has 2 million to 3 million clones, around nine tenths seen once; the top ten hold about 0.13%. The sample comprised naive CD4+ T cells sorted from blood. The source of these receptors is a man aged 18 to 30 in good health. CDR3s include the opening cysteine and the closing phenylalanine or tryptophan.

v_call: TRBV5-1; cdr3_aa: CASSLGTVTYEQYF
v_call: TRBV18; cdr3_aa: CASSPTALAGTYNEQFF
v_call: TRBV18; cdr3_aa: CASSPPVLDTQYF
v_call: TRBV7-2; cdr3_aa: CASSQGQGGNQPQHF
v_call: TRBV2; cdr3_aa: CASSEGGVETQYF
v_call: TRBV30; cdr3_aa: CASGGRQTRYF
v_call: TRBV18; cdr3_aa: CASSPVGSSYNSPLHF
v_call: TRBV18; cdr3_aa: CASSPLVAVLGEQYF
v_call: TRBV5-6; cdr3_aa: CASSLFSTRGSGGQTQYF
v_call: TRBV4-1; cdr3_aa: CASIKNPSSNEQFF
v_call: TRBV5-3; cdr3_aa: CARSLSQREAAGELFF
v_call: TRBV2; cdr3_aa: CASSEALAGGTDTQYF
v_call: TRBV5-6; cdr3_aa: CASSGTGFATNEKLFF
v_call: TRBV18; cdr3_aa: CASSPIQGSGANVLTF
v_call: TRBV5-1; cdr3_aa: CASSSTGADTQYF
v_call: TRBV6-5; cdr3_aa: CASSSGGQGMNTEAFF
v_call: TRBV5-4; cdr3_aa: CASSRDLRLAGDGYNEQFF
v_call: TRBV18; cdr3_aa: CASSVRLAGGGDTQYF
v_call: TRBV7-9; cdr3_aa: CASSPGQGGGYSNQPQHF
v_call: TRBV27; cdr3_aa: CASSLRTSGGGEQYF
v_call: TRBV6-5; cdr3_aa: CASRHLGEIRDEQFF
v_call: TRBV10-3; cdr3_aa: CAIRTSGSQNEQYF
v_call: TRBV28; cdr3_aa: CASRGTSGVKNIQYF
v_call: TRBV10-3; cdr3_aa: CAISESSSGGQPQHF
v_call: TRBV18; cdr3_aa: CASSPGALSNQPQHF
v_call: TRBV5-1; cdr3_aa: CASSPGHESTLVPEKLFF
v_call: TRBV14; cdr3_aa: CAVSQGTNTEAFF
v_call: TRBV11-3; cdr3_aa: CASSLAGGPYNEQFF
v_call: TRBV19; cdr3_aa: CASSWTSGVYEQYF
v_call: TRBV2; cdr3_aa: CASSGLTEAFF
v_call: TRBV7-2; cdr3_aa: CASSLQGANSPLHF
v_call: TRBV19; cdr3_aa: CASSARGQAGANVLTF
v_call: TRBV7-2; cdr3_aa: CASSLAGGLVKNEQFF